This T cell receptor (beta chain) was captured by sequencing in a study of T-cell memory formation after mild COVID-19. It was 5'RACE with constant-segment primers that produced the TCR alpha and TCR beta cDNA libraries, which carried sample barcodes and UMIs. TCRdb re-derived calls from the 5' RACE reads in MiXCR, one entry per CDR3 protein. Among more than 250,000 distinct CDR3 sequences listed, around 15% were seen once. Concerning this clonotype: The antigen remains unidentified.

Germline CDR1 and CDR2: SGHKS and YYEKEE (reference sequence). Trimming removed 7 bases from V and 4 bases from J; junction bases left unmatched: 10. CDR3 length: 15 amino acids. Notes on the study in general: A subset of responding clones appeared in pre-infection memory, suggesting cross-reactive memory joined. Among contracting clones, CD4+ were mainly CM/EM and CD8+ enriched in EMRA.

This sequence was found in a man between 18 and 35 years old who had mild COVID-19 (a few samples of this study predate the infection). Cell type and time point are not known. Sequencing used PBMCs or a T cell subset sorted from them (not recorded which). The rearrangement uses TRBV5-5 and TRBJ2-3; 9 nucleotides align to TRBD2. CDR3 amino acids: CASASGRLAADTQYF. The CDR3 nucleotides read TGTGCCAGCGCCTCAGGGAGACTAGCGGCAGATACGCAGTATTTT.